The subject of this entry is one T cell receptor (beta chain). As yet, its antigen is unknown. The CDR3 contains 14 residues. V lost 9 bases, J lost 4 bases, and 16 bases lay in between. The source of the sample is a study of T cell responses to AZD1222 COVID-19 vaccine. Study-wide results and limits: Most donors were white British, females outnumbered males, and clonal diversity was possibly underestimated.

Sequenced by immunoSEQ multiplex PCR; TCRdb stores in-frame clones only, minus some. The data show approximately 120,000 clones, 80% to 90% seen once. The sequenced sample was peripheral blood, obtained 28 days after the second AZD1222 dose. The chain joins TRBV23-1 to TRBJ2-4, with D perhaps TRBD2 (5 bases). TRBV23-1 is reported as an ORF; its role is uncertain. The TCR sequence derives from an adult who received the AZD1222 COVID-19 vaccine. The CDR3 sequence: CASPIRAVKNIQYF. Written as DNA, the CDR3 is TGCGCCAGTCCCATTCGAGCGGTAAAAAACATTCAGTACTTC.